This T cell receptor beta chain originates from a study of long-term antiretroviral therapy in people with HIV. Study results and caveats: Compared with controls, HIV repertoires showed narrower CDR3 length ranges. All time points showed a repertoire dominated by clones expanded before ART.

The immunoSEQ assay was v3.0, run at survey level. Profiled with immunoSEQ multiplex PCR; TCRdb holds only in-frame clones, not every one. The data show 20,000 to 25,000 clones, approximately 80% seen once. Germline V CDR1 and CDR2: SEHNR, FQNEAQ (reference sequence). The germline V and J ends were trimmed by 1 base and 3 bases, with 6 bases remaining between them. The CDR3 spans 14 residues. This clone was picked up a small number of times. What it recognizes is unknown. The gene calls are TRBV7-9 and TRBJ2-2; D gene ambiguous. The sample in question was unsorted PBMCs, obtained 1.2 years after starting antiretroviral therapy. This receptor was identified in a woman between 40 and 50 years old with HIV. CDR3 amino acids: CASSLEEYTGELFF. The DNA for the CDR3 is TGTGCCAGCAGCTTAGAGGAGTACACCGGGGAGCTGTTTTTT.